There are a few counts of the clone carrying this T cell receptor beta chain. What it binds is not known. The sample originates from a study of T cells in Graves' hyperthyroidism and ophthalmopathy. Study results and caveats: Also found in blood were most expanded thyroid clonotypes above 0.001. Ophthalmopathy and stable hyperthyroidism were separated by a 13 V-J model.

What was amplified from RNA transcripts were TCR beta CDR3 regions. The TCR CDR3 was amplified in a first-round RT-PCR using the HTBI primer set. TCRdb reanalysed the multiplex PCR reads using MiXCR and keeps one entry per CDR3 protein. The sample has some 700,000 distinct CDR3 sequences, around 16% seen once. This CDR3 is built from 15 residues. Germline values: CDR1 LNHNV, CDR2 YYDKDF (reference sequence). Trimming cost V 1 base and J 3 bases, with 12 bases left between them. Clinical symptoms, serum thyroxine, TRAb, thyroid ultrasound and orbital computed tomography informed diagnoses. Fresh peripheral blood, 10 ml, yielded the PBMCs.

The sequence came from a man aged 45-65 years with Graves' hyperthyroidism. The V gene is TRBV15, the J gene TRBJ1-2; D is undetermined. Source material: blood. CDR3 loop: CATSRVPGPDYGYTF. The CDR3 nucleotides are TGTGCCACCAGCAGAGTTCCAGGCCCCGACTATGGCTACACCTTC.